These 27 T cell receptor beta chains came from one sample sequenced in a study of T cell responses to AZD1222 COVID-19 vaccine (TCRdb year 2021). Receptor amplification or capture employed the immunoSEQ multiplex PCR assay. As stored in TCRdb, this immuneACCESS dataset retains in-frame rearrangements with V and J assigned. A fraction of the clones does not appear; measured against another copy, unresolved V genes explain less than half of the discrepancy, and the remainder lacks a known reason. The sample yields approximately 68,000 clones; roughly 88% were counted once. Jointly, the top ten make up around 19% of the sample. Per the publication, the time point label means: baseline before first vaccination. The source was peripheral blood, collected on day 0 of AZD1222 vaccination. The source is an adult in good health.

This chain joins TRBV10-3 and TRBJ2-1; D not certain. Trimming removed 6 bases at V and 2 bases at J, with 11 bases between. The CDR3 extends over 14 amino acids. Germline V lookup: CDR1 ENHRY, CDR2 SYGVKD. As DNA, the CDR3 is TGTGCCATCAGCACTATTGAGACCTACAATGAGCAGTTCTTC. This codes for CAISTIETYNEQFF.

The rearrangement uses TRBV5-1 and TRBJ2-2, with D unclear. CDR3 length: 14 residues. Germline CDR1 is SGHRS and CDR2 is YFSETQ. Trimming stripped 2 bases from V and 4 bases from J, with 9 bases between. CDR3 in amino acids: CASSLRATTGELFF. The CDR3 DNA follows: TGCGCCAGCAGCTTACGTGCCACCACCGGGGAGCTGTTTTTT.

The CDR3 bases are TGCGCCAGCAGCTTAGGAATGACAGGCTATGGCTACACCTTC. This codes for CASSLGMTGYGYTF. This chain uses TRBV5-1 with TRBJ1-2; tentatively, D is TRBD1 (6 bases). The V gene's germline CDR1 is SGHRS and CDR2 YFSETQ. The CDR3 loop spans 14 amino acids. Trimming took 2 bases from V and 4 from J, leaving 12 bases between them.

V gene TRBV19 combines with J gene TRBJ2-5; 7 nucleotides match TRBD1. Germline CDR1 is LNHDA and CDR2 is SQIVND (reference sequence). The CDR3 has 13 residues. Germline trimming cut 5 bases from V and 2 bases from J; bases unmatched to any gene: 2. CDR3 nucleotide sequence: TGTGCCAGTAGTCGACAGGGTCAAGAGACCCAGTACTTC. It yields the protein CASSRQGQETQYF.

The CDR3 reads CASSLDGRARETQYF. CDR3 nucleotide sequence: TGTGCCAGCAGCTTAGACGGGAGGGCCAGGGAGACCCAGTACTTC. The chain carries TRBV7-2 and TRBJ2-5, with TRBD2 identical over 8 bases. CDR1 is SGHTA and CDR2 is FQGNSA in the germline V gene. CDR3 length: 15 amino acids. The ends lost 1 base at V and 5 bases at J; junction bases unmatched: 6.

The V and J genes are TRBV6-5 and TRBJ1-5, with D unclear. Per the germline V gene, CDR1 is MNHEY and CDR2 is SVGAGI. Trimming pared 2 bases from V and 2 bases from J, leaving 10 bases between. The CDR3 loop spans 15 amino acids. The CDR3 region is CASSYDISGNQPQHF. Here the CDR3 DNA reads TGTGCCAGCAGTTACGACATCAGTGGCAATCAGCCCCAGCATTTT.

V is TRBV4-1 and J is TRBJ2-7, with TRBD1 matching 7 bases. With 4 bases clipped from V and 3 bases from J, the junction kept 3 bases outside the gene matches. The germline gives CDR1 MGHRA, CDR2 YSYEKL. The CDR3 covers 13 residues. This chain's CDR3 is CASSLDRVYEQYF. The CDR3 nucleotides are TGCGCCAGCAGCCTCGACAGGGTCTACGAGCAGTACTTC.

This chain links TRBV19 with TRBJ2-7; D gene uncertain. Trimming shortened V by 4 bases and J by 3 bases, and 4 bases separated the two germline ends. This CDR3 region has 11 residues. Germline CDR1 and CDR2: LNHDA and SQIVND (reference sequence). The CDR3 sequence: CASSRNYEQYF. The CDR3 DNA reads as TGTGCCAGTAGTAGAAACTACGAGCAGTACTTC.

The chain links TRBV7-3 to TRBJ2-7; TRBD1 aligns across 8 bases. The ends lost 5 bases at V and 10 bases at J; junction bases unmatched: 13. Germline assignment: CDR1 SGHTA and CDR2 FQGTGA. The CDR3 is 14 residues long. The CDR3 sequence is CASSTGQGPLTQYF. The DNA for the CDR3 is TGTGCCAGCAGCACAGGACAGGGACCGCTTACACAGTACTTC.

The V and J genes are TRBV11-3 and TRBJ2-3; TRBD2 matches 9 bases. CDR3 length: 16 amino acids. CDR1 is SGHNT, CDR2 YENEEA, per germline. J was trimmed by 0 bases and V by 5 bases; bases with no gene match: 6. The CDR3 here is CASSLRAGGSTDTQYF. The DNA of the CDR3 is TGTGCCAGCAGCCTCCGGGCGGGGGGGAGCACAGATACGCAGTATTTT.

V usage is TRBV7-2 and J usage is TRBJ2-1, with 11 nucleotides matching TRBD2. The germline V gene has CDR1 SGHTA and CDR2 FQGNSA. The CDR3 runs 15 residues. The V gene end was trimmed by 5 bases and the J gene end by 7 bases; junction bases not matched to a gene: 7. In DNA, the CDR3 is TGTGCCAGCAGCCTGCCCCCTAGCGGGAGGAATGAGCAGTTCTTC. Its translation is CASSLPPSGRNEQFF.

The chain combines TRBV2 with TRBJ2-5, with D unclear. The germline V gene has CDR1 SNHLY and CDR2 FYNNEI. This CDR3 is 13 amino acids long. V was trimmed by 7 bases and J by 3 bases, leaving 12 bases between them. The CDR3 DNA sequence: TGTGCCAGCAACTTCGAGGAAAAAGAGACCCAGTACTTC. The encoded protein is CASNFEEKETQYF.

This chain connects TRBV5-1 to TRBJ1-1; D remains ambiguous. This CDR3 is built from 15 residues. Trimming cost V 3 bases and J 1 base, with 13 bases left between them. Germline V gives CDR1 SGHRS, CDR2 YFSETQ. DNA for the CDR3: TGCGCCAGCAGCTCCCGGCCGAACTCGAACACTGAAGCTTTCTTT. It specifies CASSSRPNSNTEAFF.

The chain carries TRBV27 and TRBJ1-5; tentative D call: TRBD1 (6 bases). V was cut by 5 bases and J by 0 bases, with 8 bases left in between. This CDR3 contains 14 residues. The germline gives CDR1 MNHEY, CDR2 SMNVEV (reference sequence). As DNA, the CDR3 is TGTGCCAGCAGTCTAGGGGGTAGCAATCAGCCCCAGCATTTT. Its protein product is CASSLGGSNQPQHF.

DNA of the CDR3: TGTGCCAGCAGTGAAAGATTGGGGGGACAGGGGGCCTACGAGCAGTACTTC. It codes for CASSERLGGQGAYEQYF. The rearrangement links TRBV2 to TRBJ2-7, with 11 bases lining up with TRBD1. CDR1 and CDR2 from the germline V gene are SNHLY and FYNNEI. The V and J ends lost 2 bases and 2 bases, in that order; junction bases with no gene match: 8. This CDR3 contains 17 residues.

The chain is built from TRBV7-8 and TRBJ2-7; D call uncertain. This CDR3 is built from 13 residues. Trimming shortened V by 1 base and J by 5 bases, and 9 bases separated the two germline ends. The germline gives CDR1 SGHVS, CDR2 FQNEAQ. CDR3 in amino acids: CASSLDSSNEQYF. For the CDR3, the DNA is TGTGCCAGCAGCTTAGACAGTTCCAACGAGCAGTACTTC. The full variable domain, completed using reference TRBV7-8 and TRBJ2-7, is GAGVSQSPRYKVAKRGQDVALRCDPISGHVSLFWYQQALGQGPEFLTYFQNEAQLDKSGLPSDRFFAERPEGSVSTLKIQRTQQEDSAVYLCASSLDSSNEQYFGPGTRLTVT.

The chain joins TRBV4-1 to TRBJ1-2, with no clear D. The ends were cut back, 0 bases at V and 1 base at J, with 12 bases in the middle. Looked up from germline, CDR1 is MGHRA and CDR2 is YSYEKL. The CDR3 is 16 amino acids. CDR3 sequence (DNA): TGCGCCAGCAGCCAAGACAACGGGATCGTTAACTATGGCTACACCTTC. This translates into CASSQDNGIVNYGYTF.

This chain links TRBV7-2 with TRBJ1-1, with D possibly being TRBD1 (6 bases). Germline-derived CDR1 and CDR2 are SGHTA and FQGNSA. The CDR3 covers 14 residues. Deletions cut 5 bases from V and 1 base from J, with 11 bases between. The CDR3 DNA reads as TGTGCCAGCAGCCTCAGGGGCTCGAACACTGAAGCTTTCTTT. Protein product: CASSLRGSNTEAFF. The full variable domain, in which reference TRBV7-2 and TRBJ1-1 provide the parts outside the CDR3, is GAGVSQSPSNKVTEKGKDVELRCDPISGHTALYWYRQSLGQGLEFLIYFQGNSAPDKSGLPSDRFSAERTGGSVSTLTIQRTQQEDSAVYLCASSLRGSNTEAFFGQGTRLTVV.

The genes are TRBV4-1 and TRBJ2-3; TRBD1 or TRBD2 may be the D gene (6 bases each). The CDR3 sequence is 16 residues long. CDR1 is MGHRA and CDR2 is YSYEKL in the germline V gene. Trimming pared 4 bases from V and 2 bases from J, leaving 16 bases between. The CDR3 loop is CASSPRGAGPTDTQYF. CDR3 bases: TGCGCCAGCAGCCCGAGGGGGGCAGGTCCCACAGATACGCAGTATTTT.

The chain uses TRBV14 and TRBJ1-3, with D uncertain. There are 15 residues in the CDR3. The V end lost 1 base, the J end lost 0 bases, and 7 bases lay between the germline ends. Germline CDR1 reads SGHDN; CDR2 reads FVKESK. CDR3 in amino acids: CASSQVGFSGNTIYF. The CDR3, as DNA: TGTGCCAGCAGCCAAGTCGGGTTCTCTGGAAACACCATATATTTT.

The genes are TRBV7-9 and TRBJ1-1; TRBD1 might be the D (6 bases). Per germline, CDR1 SEHNR and CDR2 FQNEAQ (reference sequence). V was shortened by 4 bases and J by 8 bases, with 11 bases between the two germline ends. The CDR3 spans 12 residues. CDR3 bases: TGTGCCAGCAGCTGGGGGCCGGGGGAAGCTTTCTTT. This encodes CASSWGPGEAFF.

This rearrangement joins TRBV5-1 to TRBJ2-2, with 8 positions matching TRBD2. Germline trimming cut 4 bases from V and 3 bases from J; bases unmatched to any gene: 5. Germline V gene lookup returns CDR1 SGHRS and CDR2 YFSETQ. This CDR3 spans 15 amino acids. DNA of the CDR3: TGCGCCAGCAGCCCTGAGCGGGGGCACACCGGGGAGCTGTTTTTT. As protein: CASSPERGHTGELFF.

This chain joins TRBV7-6 and TRBJ2-7; 9 nucleotides line up with TRBD2. V trimming: 2 bases; J trimming: 7 bases; junction bases outside the gene matches: 3. Germline V CDR1 and CDR2: SGHVS, FNYEAQ. The CDR3 is 13 residues long. The CDR3 DNA sequence: TGTGCCAGCAGCTTAAGCGGGGGGAGTGAGCAGTACTTC. It yields the protein CASSLSGGSEQYF.

CDR3 region: CSVRTDSVNQPQHF. The DNA of the CDR3 is TGCAGCGTAAGGACAGACTCAGTTAATCAGCCCCAGCATTTT. V gene TRBV29-1 combines with J gene TRBJ1-5, with D possibly matching TRBD1 (6 bases). Trimming shortened V by 6 bases and J by 4 bases, and 16 bases separated the two germline ends. Germline V gene sequence: CDR1 SQVTM, CDR2 ANQGSEA. The CDR3 consists of 14 residues. Combining the CDR3 with reference TRBV29-1 and TRBJ1-5 gives the whole variable domain SAVISQKPSRDICQRGTSLTIQCQVDSQVTMMFWYRQQPGQSLTLIATANQGSEATYESGFVIDKFPISRPNLTFSTLTVSNMSPEDSSIYLCSVRTDSVNQPQHFGDGTRLSIL.

J is TRBJ2-1 and V is TRBV21-1; no DNA check was done on the table's D call, TRBD2. TRBV21-1 is reported as a pseudogene. CDR3 length: 12 residues. Here the CDR3 reads CASNCEADEQFF. The CDR3 DNA reads TGTGCCAGCAACTGTGAGGCCGATGAGCAGTTCTTC.

The CDR3 loop reads CASSQAQGVTEAFF. The CDR3 coding sequence is TGCGCCAGCAGCCAAGCGCAAGGGGTCACTGAAGCTTTCTTT. V is TRBV4-1 and J is TRBJ1-1, with a possible D match to TRBD1 (5 bases). The germline V gene encodes CDR1 MGHRA and CDR2 YSYEKL. The CDR3 extends over 14 amino acids. V lost 1 base and J lost 4, with 10 bases in between.

This clone showed up just a few times. V usage is TRBV12-3 or TRBV12-4 and J usage is TRBJ2-5; D not certain. The CDR3 covers 12 residues. Trimming shortened V by 1 base and J by 5 bases, and 5 bases separated the two germline ends. CDR3 amino acids: CASSLVRETQYF. The CDR3 nucleotides read TGTGCCAGCAGTTTAGTTCGGGAGACCCAGTACTTC.